The next 18 T cell receptor beta chains were all read from a single sample in a study of T-cell memory formation after mild COVID-19. TCRdb re-called the 5' RACE reads with MiXCR, one entry per CDR3 protein. The sample holds under 350,000 distinct CDR3 sequences, 15% to 20% seen once. Material: PBMCs or a T cell subset sorted from them (not recorded which). These receptors all stem from a man aged 18-30 years who had mild COVID-19 (a few samples of this study predate the infection). Cell type and time point are not known.

This clonotype was seen more than once but under ten times. This rearrangement joins TRBV6-5 to TRBJ2-1; 8 nucleotides line up with TRBD1. The CDR3 sequence is 14 residues long. The ends lost 6 bases at V and 8 bases at J; junction bases unmatched: 9. Germline loops: CDR1 MNHEY, CDR2 SVGAGI. CDR3 sequence (DNA): TGTGCCAGCAGGCCAGGGGGCTCGAGGGATGAGCAGTTCTTC. Protein product: CASRPGGSRDEQFF.

This clonotype was observed at least ten times. This sequence joins TRBV7-2 and TRBJ2-5; D unresolved. The germline V gene has CDR1 SGHTA and CDR2 FQGNSA. The germline V and J ends were trimmed by 5 bases and 4 bases, with 5 bases remaining between them. The CDR3 runs to 11 residues. CDR3 amino acids: CASSNLETQYF. The CDR3 DNA reads TGTGCCAGCAGCAACTTAGAGACCCAGTACTTC.

This clonotype came up a few times. A much larger clone lies one base from this, so it may be a read error. The CDR3 DNA is TGCCCCAGCAGCCAAGAGGTGACAGGAGATTCACCCCTCCACTTT. Protein product: CPSSQEVTGDSPLHF. The V and J genes are TRBV4-1 and TRBJ1-6, with a weak D call TRBD1 (6 bases). Germline CDR1 MGHRA, CDR2 YSYEKL. This CDR3 comprises 15 residues.

This clonotype was seen a few times. This sequence joins TRBV11-1 and TRBJ2-2, with 7 nucleotides matching TRBD2. Germline V gene sequence: CDR1 SGHAT, CDR2 FQDESV (reference sequence). The CDR3 spans 18 residues. The trim removed 0 bases at V and 5 bases at J, leaving 12 bases unmatched. CDR3 coding DNA: TGTGCCAGCAGCTTAGCGGCGGGAGCGGGGATCTGGACCGGGGAGCTGTTTTTT. Its translation is CASSLAAGAGIWTGELFF.

This chain connects TRBV12-3 or TRBV12-4 to TRBJ2-2; D is unresolved. V was cut by 4 bases and J by 4 bases, with 13 bases left in between. The CDR3 has 15 amino acids. Written as DNA, the CDR3 is TGTGCCAGCAGTTATCTATTCCAAATCACCGGGGAGCTGTTTTTT. It translates to CASSYLFQITGELFF.

This chain uses TRBV5-1 with TRBJ2-3, with 7 bases matching TRBD1. V was clipped by 4 bases and J by 2 bases; unmatched bases: 16. This CDR3 comprises 18 residues. Germline lookup yields CDR1 SGHRS and CDR2 YFSETQ. The CDR3 sequence is CASSATSSRGLNTDTQYF. In nucleotides, the CDR3 is TGCGCCAGCAGCGCCACTTCCTCAAGGGGGCTTAACACAGATACGCAGTATTTT.

V gene TRBV6-5 combines with J gene TRBJ2-1; TRBD2 matches at 13 bases. V shed 4 bases, J shed 6 bases, and the junction held 6 bases outside the gene matches. CDR3 length equals 16 residues. Germline V lookup: CDR1 MNHEY, CDR2 SVGAGI. This CDR3 is CASSSPLAGGANEQFF. Here the CDR3 DNA reads TGTGCCAGCAGTTCGCCACTAGCGGGAGGGGCCAATGAGCAGTTCTTC.

There are a few counts of this clonotype. The chain is built from TRBV5-1 and TRBJ2-5; 10 bases line up with TRBD2. V gave up 2 bases and J gave up 3 bases; unmatched junction bases: 4. CDR3 length: 15 amino acids. The germline V gene encodes CDR1 SGHRS and CDR2 YFSETQ. The CDR3, as DNA: TGCGCCAGCAGCTTTAGCGGGGGGATGGAAGAGACCCAGTACTTC. Residues: CASSFSGGMEETQYF.

This clonotype was seen only a few times. The V and J genes are TRBV27 and TRBJ2-7; 7 bases line up with TRBD1. V gave up 3 bases and J gave up 2 bases; unmatched junction bases: 4. The germline CDR1 and CDR2 sequences are MNHEY and SMNVEV (reference sequence). The CDR3 consists of 14 residues. The CDR3 bases are TGTGCCAGCAGTTTTAACAGGGGAGCCTACGAGCAGTACTTC. Protein product: CASSFNRGAYEQYF.

This clonotype was detected only a few times. The chain recombines TRBV5-1 with TRBJ2-5; D may correspond to TRBD1 or TRBD2 (5 bases each). The germline V gene encodes CDR1 SGHRS and CDR2 YFSETQ. This CDR3 is built from 15 residues. V lost 1 base, J lost 1 base, and 11 bases lay in between. The CDR3 is CASSLMGEPQETQYF. The CDR3 coding sequence is TGCGCCAGCAGCTTGATGGGGGAGCCCCAAGAGACCCAGTACTTC. The whole variable domain, remainder taken from reference TRBV5-1 and TRBJ2-5, is KAGVTQTPRYLIKTRGQQVTLSCSPISGHRSVSWYQQTPGQGLQFLFEYFSETQRNKGNFPGRFSGRQFSNSRSEMNVSTLELGDSALYLCASSLMGEPQETQYFGPGTRLLVL.

This clonotype was observed a handful of times. This chain uses TRBV6-5 with TRBJ1-2, with 7 bases identical to TRBD1. The CDR3 contains 14 residues. The junction had 9 bases not matched to a gene; V was cut back by 4 bases and J by 7 bases. Germline V gives CDR1 MNHEY, CDR2 SVGAGI. The CDR3 DNA follows: TGTGCCAGCAGTTCCGAGGGAAACAGGGGTGGCTACACCTTC. Its translation: CASSSEGNRGGYTF.

This clonotype was counted a few times. The chain combines TRBV5-1 with TRBJ1-1; D might be TRBD1 (6 bases). With 0 bases removed from V and 5 bases from J, the gap between germline ends came to 14 bases. From germline, CDR1 is SGHRS and CDR2 YFSETQ. The CDR3 totals 15 residues. The chain's CDR3 is CASSLGPGAGTEAFF. The CDR3 DNA is TGCGCCAGCAGCTTGGGGCCGGGGGCAGGGACTGAAGCTTTCTTT.

V is TRBV11-2 and J is TRBJ1-5; D gene uncertain. CDR3 length: 13 amino acids. From germline, CDR1 is SGHAT and CDR2 FQNNGV. Deletions cut 2 bases from V and 6 bases from J, with 8 bases between. In DNA form, the CDR3 reads TGTGCCAGCAGCTTAAGTCTAATTCAGCCCCAGCATTTT. This codes for CASSLSLIQPQHF.

CDR3 DNA: TGTGCCACCAGCAGAGACACGAGGGGCACCCAGTACTTC. This encodes CATSRDTRGTQYF. The V gene is TRBV15, the J gene TRBJ2-5; D may match TRBD1 or TRBD2 (5 bases each). V was cut by 0 bases and J by 8 bases, with 10 bases left in between. From germline, CDR1 is LNHNV and CDR2 YYDKDF (reference sequence). This CDR3 has 13 residues.

This clonotype occurred a few times. This chain links TRBV7-2 with TRBJ1-5; maybe TRBD1 (5 bases). Germline lookup yields CDR1 SGHTA and CDR2 FQGNSA. The CDR3 totals 15 residues. The germline V and J ends were trimmed by 5 bases and 5 bases, with 16 bases remaining between them. CDR3 amino acids: CASSLSIGEHQPQHF. CDR3 in DNA: TGTGCCAGCAGCCTTAGCATAGGGGAACATCAGCCCCAGCATTTT.

The gene calls are TRBV4-3 and TRBJ2-2; 9 bases fit TRBD1. Germline assignment: CDR1 LGHNA and CDR2 YSLEER. The CDR3 covers 15 residues. J gave up 5 bases and V 4 bases, and 5 bases lay outside the gene matches. CDR3: CASSLQGARTGELFF. Here the CDR3 DNA reads TGCGCCAGCAGCCTACAGGGGGCGAGGACCGGGGAGCTGTTTTTT.

The rearrangement uses TRBV12-3 or TRBV12-4 and TRBJ2-5; TRBD2 aligns across 8 bases. Germline trimming cut 6 bases from V and 6 bases from J; bases unmatched to any gene: 9. The CDR3 loop spans 14 amino acids. In nucleotides, the CDR3 is TGTGCCAGCAGCCCCGGGGGGGCCGGGAAGACCCAGTACTTC. This sequence encodes CASSPGGAGKTQYF.

This clonotype has only a few counts. The V gene is TRBV5-1, the J gene TRBJ2-3, with 8 bases lining up with TRBD2. V gave up 4 bases and J gave up 4 bases; unmatched junction bases: 5. From germline, CDR1 is SGHRS and CDR2 YFSETQ. There are 14 residues in the CDR3. CDR3 sequence reads: CASSTGGNPDTQYF. CDR3 nucleotides: TGCGCCAGCAGCACGGGAGGGAACCCAGATACGCAGTATTTT.